Following are 2 T cell receptor beta chains from one sample sequenced in a study of T cell responses to AZD1222 COVID-19 vaccine. This table comes from immunoSEQ multiplex PCR, and its TCRdb copy is limited to in-frame clones, with some not included. The repertoire holds 100,000 to 140,000 clones, roughly 90% seen once, with 6.5% to 8% in the top ten. This material consisted of peripheral blood, taken on day 0 of AZD1222 vaccination. The source is an adult in good health.

This chain links TRBV5-1 with TRBJ2-1, with 8 bases lining up with TRBD1. There are 15 residues in the CDR3. V was pared by 6 bases and J by 2 bases, with 7 bases of the junction left unmatched. Per the germline V gene, CDR1 is SGHRS and CDR2 is YFSETQ. The CDR3 reads CASTHGQGAYNEQFF. CDR3 bases: TGCGCCAGCACCCACGGACAGGGTGCCTACAATGAGCAGTTCTTC.

The chain uses TRBV7-2 and TRBJ2-3, with D uncertain. V dropped 0 bases and J dropped 5 bases, with 15 bases sitting between them. This CDR3 spans 16 amino acids. Germline CDR1 SGHTA, CDR2 FQGNSA. The DNA of the CDR3 is TGTGCCAGCAGCTTAGCTTCTAAAGGGTACCAAGATACGCAGTATTTT. This gives the protein CASSLASKGYQDTQYF.